The rows below give T cell receptor beta chains drawn from one sample of a study of radiotherapy plus CTLA-4 blockade in lung cancer. TCRdb keeps only in-frame clones here, not all; method: immunoSEQ multiplex PCR. The sample carries approximately 99,000 clones, around 88% recorded once. The material was peripheral blood, obtained from a patient treated with radiotherapy plus ipilimumab. The receptors were sampled from a human donor with non-small cell lung cancer that progressed on radiotherapy plus ipilimumab. Each CDR3 is given with its conserved first and last residue.

10,TRBV2,TRBJ2-7,CASRQYEQYF
16,TRBV5-1,TRBJ1-2,CASSTTRAGGDYGYTF
17,TRBV25-1,TRBJ1-1,CASRSSHQGGGITEAFF
14,TRBV6-5,TRBJ1-1,CASSYRDMSTEAFF
12,TRBV11-1,TRBJ2-7,CASSLVPGWQYF
14,TRBV19,TRBJ1-1,CASSITTDNTEAFF
15,TRBV6-6,TRBJ2-1,CASSVIRGQGNEQFF
15,TRBV19,TRBJ2-7,CASSIVTSGTYEQYF
16,TRBV6-1,TRBJ2-1,CASSEVGGETYNEQFF
16,TRBV16,TRBJ2-2,CASSQWTGEKIGELFF
15,TRBV11-2,TRBJ2-4,CASSPVVGAKNIQYF
16,TRBV5-6,TRBJ1-2,CASSFPGDREWYGYTF
12,TRBV5-1,TRBJ2-5,CASSFPGETQYF
14,TRBV7-9,TRBJ2-7,CASSAPQSIYEQYF
14,TRBV28,TRBJ2-7,CASSNDWSSYEQYF
14,TRBV2,TRBJ2-7,CASSRDRGLEEQYF
15,TRBV7-8,TRBJ2-7,CASSNIAGVSYEQYF
13,TRBV5-1,TRBJ1-1,CASSPLQNTEAFF
11,TRBV10-3,TRBJ2-7,CATGREYEQYF
14,TRBV6-5,TRBJ2-1,CASRRQGKFDEQFF
16,TRBV11-2,TRBJ2-1,CASSSWGGLAIDEQFF
10,TRBV19,TRBJ1-4,CASLREKLFF
12,TRBV29-1,TRBJ1-1,CSVIEPGTEAFF
16,TRBV11-3,TRBJ2-1,CASSLGGLAGGTEQFF
13,TRBV7-8,TRBJ1-5,CASSFDSNQPQHF
18,TRBV22-1,TRBJ2-6,CPGSAGRKRTSRANVLTF
17,TRBV5-1,TRBJ2-2,CASSFRLGGAGDGELFF
15,TRBV5-6,TRBJ1-5,CASSLRGYSNQPQHF
20,TRBV4-2,TRBJ2-3,CASSQDMGLAGGGGPDTQYF